Presented here are 14 T cell receptor beta chains from one specimen sequenced in a study of blood T cell repertoires in COVID-19. Some clones are missing from TCRdb's copy, which holds only in-frame ones; the method was immunoSEQ multiplex PCR. The sample contains roughly 240,000 clones, about 86% of which appear only once. Sequencing was carried out using peripheral blood. These receptor sequences come from a man younger than 35 with active or convalescent COVID-19.

This clone was observed at least ten times. The chain employs TRBV24-1 and TRBJ1-5; tentatively, D is TRBD1 (6 bases). The CDR3 sequence is 15 residues long. Trimming took off 4 bases at V and 1 base at J, with 10 bases between the two ends. Germline loops: CDR1 KGHDR, CDR2 SFDVKD. CDR3 loop: CATSEAGASNQPQHF. CDR3 DNA: TGTGCCACCAGTGAGGCAGGGGCAAGCAATCAGCCCCAGCATTTT.

The CDR3 is CASSLWGRADSEQYF. The DNA of the CDR3 is TGCGCCAGCAGCTTGTGGGGCAGGGCTGACAGCGAGCAGTACTTC. V and J are TRBV5-1 and TRBJ2-7, with a tentative D call TRBD1 (5 bases). CDR1 and CDR2 from the germline V gene are SGHRS and YFSETQ. This CDR3 has 15 amino acids. Trimming pared 1 base from V and 6 bases from J, leaving 17 bases between.

The rearrangement uses TRBV30 and TRBJ2-5, with D tentatively TRBD2 (6 bases). This CDR3 is built from 15 residues. Germline CDR1 GTSNPN, CDR2 SVGIG (reference sequence). The V end was cut by 0 bases, the J end by 4 bases, with 15 bases between. The CDR3 loop reads CAWSVISSGAETQYF. As DNA, the CDR3 is TGTGCCTGGAGTGTAATTAGCTCGGGAGCAGAGACCCAGTACTTC.

V usage is TRBV4-2 and J usage is TRBJ2-1; D gene unclear. There are 16 residues in the CDR3. Germline CDR1 and CDR2: LGHNA and YNFKEQ. The V end was cut by 3 bases, the J end by 0 bases, with 12 bases between. CDR3 in amino acids: CASSHDAQSSYNEQFF. The CDR3 nucleotides read TGTGCCAGCAGCCACGACGCACAGAGCTCCTACAATGAGCAGTTCTTC.

This chain connects TRBV7-2 to TRBJ2-3, with TRBD2 matching over 7 bases. The germline V gene encodes CDR1 SGHTA and CDR2 FQGNSA. J lost 5 bases, V lost 4 bases, and 12 bases had no gene match. The CDR3 is 16 amino acids. The CDR3 DNA reads as TGTGCCAGCAGCTGGGGTTTACCCAGGGAGGGAGATACGCAGTATTTT. As protein: CASSWGLPREGDTQYF.

The chain couples TRBV7-2 to TRBJ1-6; D not certain. Germline CDR1 and CDR2: SGHTA and FQGNSA. The CDR3 covers 12 residues. V lost 5 bases and J lost 5, with 4 bases in between. The CDR3 DNA reads as TGTGCCAGCAGCCGAGATAATTCACCCCTCCACTTT. This translates into CASSRDNSPLHF.

The chain couples TRBV7-9 to TRBJ1-2, with 9 bases that match TRBD1. Trimming removed 1 base from V and 0 bases from J; junction bases left unmatched: 9. The germline V gene encodes CDR1 SEHNR and CDR2 FQNEAQ (reference sequence). The CDR3 has 18 amino acids. The CDR3 DNA follows: TGTGCCAGCAGCTTAGTAGGACAGGGGACCCCTGCTAACTATGGCTACACCTTC. Its protein is CASSLVGQGTPANYGYTF.

The chain recombines TRBV27 with TRBJ2-7; D possibly corresponds to TRBD2 (5 bases). Germline V gene sequence: CDR1 MNHEY, CDR2 SMNVEV (reference sequence). The length of the CDR3 is 13 residues. Trimming took off 8 bases at V and 6 bases at J, with 17 bases between the two ends. Written as DNA, the CDR3 is TGTGCCAGCTCCCTGAGGGCGTCGGGCGAGCAGTACTTC. It codes for CASSLRASGEQYF.

CDR3 in DNA: TGTGCCAGCAGCGTAGGACAGGGACTAACTAATGAAAAACTGTTTTTT. Its translation is CASSVGQGLTNEKLFF. The V and J genes are TRBV9 and TRBJ1-4, with 7 bases lining up with TRBD1. The length of the CDR3 is 16 residues. Germline V gene lookup returns CDR1 SGDLS and CDR2 YYNGEE. Losses at the gene ends were 0 bases for V and 1 base for J; bases not matched to a gene: 3. Complete variable domain (other parts from reference TRBV9 and TRBJ1-4): DSGVTQTPKHLITATGQRVTLRCSPRSGDLSVYWYQQSLDQGLQFLIQYYNGEERAKGNILERFSAQQFPDLHSELNLSSLELGDSALYFCASSVGQGLTNEKLFFGSGTQLSVL.

The chain recombines TRBV11-2 with TRBJ2-7, with a tentative D call TRBD1 (6 bases). Trimming removed 4 bases from V and 5 bases from J, with 12 bases in between. The germline V gene has CDR1 SGHAT and CDR2 FQNNGV. The CDR3 runs to 13 residues. The CDR3 DNA sequence: TGTGCCAGCAGCTACTCCGGGACACACGAGCAGTACTTC. It yields the protein CASSYSGTHEQYF.

This clone occurred once. The gene calls are TRBV5-1 and TRBJ1-2, with 10 bases aligning to TRBD1. V dropped 2 bases and J dropped 8; count of bases not matched to a gene: 9. Germline CDR1 is SGHRS and CDR2 is YFSETQ. There are 15 residues in the CDR3. CDR3 nucleotides: TGCGCCAGCAGCTTATCAGGACAGGGGGGTAGCGGCTACACCTTC. Residues: CASSLSGQGGSGYTF.

This clone showed up just once. This chain joins TRBV6-1 and TRBJ2-7, with a tentative D call TRBD1 (5 bases). From germline, CDR1 is MNHNS and CDR2 SASEGT. This CDR3 has 15 residues. V was shortened by 5 bases and J by 1 base, with 15 bases between the two germline ends. The CDR3 DNA sequence: TGTGCCAGCAGTCCAGGGTCCCGTCGTTCCTACGAGCAGTACTTC. Protein product: CASSPGSRRSYEQYF.

The V call is TRBV19, the J call TRBJ1-1, with D uncertain. CDR1 and CDR2 from the germline V gene are LNHDA and SQIVND (reference sequence). V shed 1 base and J shed 2 bases, with 5 bases lying between them. The CDR3 runs 13 residues. In nucleotides, the CDR3 is TGTGCCAGTAGTATAGGAGTTAACACTGAAGCTTTCTTT. Protein: CASSIGVNTEAFF.

The rearrangement uses TRBV2 and TRBJ1-5; TRBD1 aligns across 10 bases. The germline gives CDR1 SNHLY, CDR2 FYNNEI. Trimming took 4 bases from V and 0 from J; bases not matched to a gene: 9. This CDR3 is built from 18 residues. The CDR3 region is CASSGSGTGAYSNQPQHF. CDR3 sequence (DNA): TGTGCCAGCAGTGGGTCGGGGACAGGGGCGTATAGCAATCAGCCCCAGCATTTT.